Each of the 7 T cell receptor beta chains below was sequenced from the same sample in a study of cytomegalovirus exposure and HLA in healthy donors. The study ran its PCR with 60 Vbeta and 13 Jbeta primers. TCRdb's table, derived via immunoSEQ multiplex PCR, lists solely in-frame clones and lacks some. The sample yields roughly 160,000 clones, 76% seen once. Specimen: PBMCs. These receptors all come from a man aged 60-69 years in good health and CMV-seronegative.

J is TRBJ1-2 and V is TRBV10-3, with D perhaps matching TRBD1 (5 bases). The germline V gene encodes CDR1 ENHRY and CDR2 SYGVKD. V shed 3 bases and J shed 4 bases, with 12 bases lying between them. The CDR3 has 14 amino acids. CDR3 bases: TGTGCCATCAGTGATAGGGGTGGTGGCTATGGCTACACCTTC. Its translation is CAISDRGGGYGYTF.

The V and J genes are TRBV5-1 and TRBJ2-1, with 8 bases fitting TRBD2. The germline V gene encodes CDR1 SGHRS and CDR2 YFSETQ. V lost 2 bases to trimming and J lost 0 bases; unmatched junction nucleotides: 1. The length of the CDR3 is 15 residues. CDR3 sequence reads: CASSFSGDSYNEQFF. The CDR3, as DNA: TGCGCCAGCAGCTTTAGCGGGGACTCCTACAATGAGCAGTTCTTC.

The chain recombines TRBV4-3 with TRBJ2-1, with D possibly matching TRBD2 (7 bases). The CDR3 runs to 16 residues. The germline V gene has CDR1 LGHNA and CDR2 YSLEER. Between the trimmed V and J ends, which lost 0 bases and 5 bases, there was a span of 14 bases. Written as DNA, the CDR3 is TGCGCCAGCAGCCAAGAATCCGGGGGGCCTAACAATGAGCAGTTCTTC. This sequence encodes CASSQESGGPNNEQFF.

Worth noting for this clone: A read error may produce the germline difference seen at one junction end. The chain's CDR3 is CSSSLDMNTEAFF. Written as DNA, the CDR3 is TGTTCCAGCAGCCTAGACATGAACACTGAAGCTTTCTTT. This chain links TRBV7-9 with TRBJ1-1; D unresolved. The CDR3 is 13 residues long. Looked up from germline, CDR1 is SEHNR and CDR2 is FQNEAQ (reference sequence).

The rearrangement links TRBV10-3 to TRBJ2-3; D is possibly TRBD2 (5 bases). V was clipped by 3 bases and J by 0 bases, with 10 bases between them. CDR1 is ENHRY, CDR2 SYGVKD, per germline. The CDR3 has 15 residues. DNA for the CDR3: TGTGCCATCAGTGAAACGGGATCTAGCACAGATACGCAGTATTTT. Protein product: CAISETGSSTDTQYF.

The chain carries TRBV5-1 and TRBJ2-1, with D possibly being TRBD2 (6 bases). The CDR3 length is 16 residues. Trimming removed 1 base at V and 7 bases at J, with 18 bases between. Germline values: CDR1 SGHRS, CDR2 YFSETQ. The CDR3 DNA is TGCGCCAGCAGCTTGTCGGCGCGGGGTATGGGGAATGAGCAGTTCTTC. Translation gives CASSLSARGMGNEQFF.

The rearrangement joins TRBV9 to TRBJ1-2; no definite D call. Germline-derived CDR1 and CDR2 are SGDLS and YYNGEE. CDR3 size: 13 residues. V was clipped by 4 bases and J by 4 bases, with 11 bases between them. In nucleotides, the CDR3 is TGTGCCAGCAGCCCTGGCGGGTCCTATGGCTACACCTTC. Protein sequence: CASSPGGSYGYTF.